The 14 T cell receptor beta chains below were found in one sample sequenced in a study of blood T cell repertoires in COVID-19. The protocol was immunoSEQ multiplex PCR, while the TCRdb copy is restricted to in-frame clones and leaves out a portion. The sample has about 280,000 clones, more than 75% seen once. The sample was PBMCs or T cells enriched from blood (not recorded which). These receptors originate from a woman aged 55-70 years in a cohort exposed to, infected with or recovered from COVID-19 (not recorded which).

CDR3 nucleotide sequence: TGTGCCAGCAGCTTGCCGAGGGATAAACTGTTTTTT. Translating gives CASSLPRDKLFF. The rearrangement links TRBV5-4 to TRBJ1-4; D gene uncertain. Germline CDR1 reads SGHNT; CDR2 reads YYREEE (reference sequence). Trimming shortened V by 1 base and J by 11 bases, and 9 bases separated the two germline ends. The CDR3 covers 12 residues.

This clone was seen a few times. The CDR3 coding sequence is TGTGCCAGCAGCGTAGGAGCATTCGGTCAGCCCCAGCATTTT. It yields the protein CASSVGAFGQPQHF. The genes are TRBV9 and TRBJ1-5; D uncertain. In germline, CDR1 is SGDLS, CDR2 YYNGEE. This CDR3 region has 14 residues. Trimming cost V 0 bases and J 6 bases, with 10 bases left between them.

The chain employs TRBV7-8 and TRBJ1-2, with 7 bases that match TRBD1. After removal of 2 bases from V and 2 bases from J, the junction contained 5 bases not matched to a gene. The CDR3 runs 15 residues. Germline CDR1 reads SGHVS; CDR2 reads FQNEAQ. The CDR3 DNA reads as TGTGCCAGCAGCTTACTAGAACAGGGGAACTATGGCTACACCTTC. Translated, it gives CASSLLEQGNYGYTF.

The genes are TRBV28 and TRBJ1-2; TRBD1 matches 10 bases. The CDR3 runs 18 residues. The V gene's germline CDR1 is MDHEN and CDR2 SYDVKM. The V gene end was trimmed by 0 bases and the J gene end by 8 bases; junction bases not matched to a gene: 15. The CDR3 reads CASSLWGASGTGAEGYTF. CDR3 DNA sequence: TGTGCCAGCAGTTTATGGGGGGCCTCCGGGACAGGGGCTGAAGGCTACACCTTC.

This chain connects TRBV30 to TRBJ2-2; no firm D call. From germline, CDR1 is GTSNPN and CDR2 SVGIG (reference sequence). This CDR3 has 14 amino acids. V lost 1 base to trimming and J lost 6 bases, with 12 bases between them. The CDR3 coding sequence is TGTGCCTGGAGTGACGAGAGGTCGGCCGGGGAGCTGTTTTTT. The encoded protein is CAWSDERSAGELFF.

The chain combines TRBV5-1 with TRBJ2-5; TRBD1 agrees at 9 bases. Germline V gene data show CDR1 as SGHRS and CDR2 as YFSETQ. The CDR3 loop spans 14 amino acids. Unmatched junction bases numbered 2, after V lost 4 bases and J lost 1 base. The CDR3 loop is CASSRTGAQETQYF. CDR3 coding DNA: TGCGCCAGCAGCCGGACAGGGGCCCAAGAGACCCAGTACTTC.

The chain carries TRBV27 and TRBJ2-5, with 12 nucleotides matching TRBD2. The CDR3 consists of 17 residues. From germline, CDR1 is MNHEY and CDR2 SMNVEV (reference sequence). The junction had 11 bases not matched to a gene; V was cut back by 7 bases and J by 2 bases. As DNA, the CDR3 is TGTGCCAGCACCCCCCAGAAGGGACTAGCGGGTCAAGAGACCCAGTACTTC. Translation gives CASTPQKGLAGQETQYF.

The CDR3 DNA follows: TGTGCCAGCAGCTCAACTAGAAAACTAGCGAACCGCACAGATACGCAGTATTTT. Translating it yields CASSSTRKLANRTDTQYF. The gene calls are TRBV5-5 and TRBJ2-3, with 7 bases identical to TRBD2. V was pared by 3 bases and J by 1 base, with 14 bases of the junction left unmatched. Germline values: CDR1 SGHKS, CDR2 YYEKEE (reference sequence). There are 18 residues in the CDR3.

This sequence joins TRBV10-3 and TRBJ2-1; no definite D call. The CDR3 is 15 amino acids. Germline CDR1 is ENHRY and CDR2 is SYGVKD. Trimming removed 6 bases at V and 0 bases at J, with 12 bases between. In nucleotides, the CDR3 is TGTGCCATCAGGGCAGACACCTACTCCTACAATGAGCAGTTCTTC. The encoded protein is CAIRADTYSYNEQFF.

The chain couples TRBV25-1 to TRBJ1-5, with D possibly TRBD1 on 6 matching bases. The CDR3 is made up of 12 amino acids. The germline gives CDR1 MGHDK, CDR2 SYGVNS. Deletions cut 6 bases from V and 6 bases from J, with 9 bases between. In DNA, the CDR3 is TGTGCCAGCAGGGGGGGGGCTCAGCCCCAGCATTTT. Protein: CASRGGAQPQHF.

The sample holds one count of this clone. The CDR3 here is CASSQDRGNEQFF. CDR3 bases: TGTGCCAGCAGCCAAGATCGCGGTAATGAGCAGTTCTTC. The V and J genes are TRBV14 and TRBJ2-1; D not certain. V lost 0 bases, J lost 7 bases, and 7 bases lay in between. Germline assignment: CDR1 SGHDN and CDR2 FVKESK. The CDR3 consists of 13 residues.

The chain links TRBV6-2 or TRBV6-3 to TRBJ2-7; D call uncertain. Germline V CDR1 and CDR2: MNHEY, SVGEGT. The CDR3 consists of 14 residues. Trimming stripped 6 bases from V and 0 bases from J, with 12 bases between. This CDR3 is CASSRVGGSYEQYF. Here the CDR3 DNA reads TGTGCCAGCAGCCGAGTTGGTGGCTCCTACGAGCAGTACTTC.

J is TRBJ2-5 and V is TRBV19, with 7 positions matching TRBD2. After removal of 10 bases from V and 4 bases from J, the junction contained 9 bases not matched to a gene. The length of the CDR3 is 13 residues. Germline lookup yields CDR1 LNHDA and CDR2 SQIVND (reference sequence). In DNA form, the CDR3 reads TGTGCCACCACCGCTAGCGGATCAGAGACCCAGTACTTC. It is translated as CATTASGSETQYF. The full variable domain, rest sourced from reference TRBV19 and TRBJ2-5, is DGGITQSPKYLFRKEGQNVTLSCEQNLNHDAMYWYRQDPGQGLRLIYYSQIVNDFQKGDIAEGYSVSREKKESFPLTVTSAQKNPTAFYLCATTASGSETQYFGPGTRLLVL.

This chain connects TRBV24-1 to TRBJ2-3, with TRBD1 matching over 8 bases. The ends lost 9 bases at V and 9 bases at J; junction bases unmatched: 4. In germline, CDR1 is KGHDR, CDR2 SFDVKD. CDR3 length equals 11 residues. The DNA for the CDR3 is TGTGCCACCGTGGACAGGGACACGCAGTATTTT. Its protein product is CATVDRDTQYF.